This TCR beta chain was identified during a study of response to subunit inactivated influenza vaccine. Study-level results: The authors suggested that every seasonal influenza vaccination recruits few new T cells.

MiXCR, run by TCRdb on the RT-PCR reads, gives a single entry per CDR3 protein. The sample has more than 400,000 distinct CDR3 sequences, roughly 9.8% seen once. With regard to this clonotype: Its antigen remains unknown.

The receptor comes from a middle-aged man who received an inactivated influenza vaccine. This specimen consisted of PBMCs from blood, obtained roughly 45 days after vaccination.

The CDR3 sequence is CASRYRGRSTDTQYF. The CDR3 nucleotides read TGTGCCAGCAGGTACAGGGGTCGGAGCACAGATACGCAGTATTTT. This rearrangement joins TRBV6-2 or TRBV6-3 to TRBJ2-3; 7 bases match TRBD1. Germline loops: CDR1 MNHEY, CDR2 SVGEGT. This CDR3 comprises 15 residues. The junction had 6 bases not matched to a gene; V was cut back by 6 bases and J by 0 bases.